This T cell receptor (beta chain) was observed in a study of control samples from healthy donors and cancer patients. V gave up 4 bases and J gave up 5 bases, with 16 bases separating them. The CDR3 is 15 amino acids. Germline CDR1 and CDR2: KGHDR and SFDVKD. The protocol was immunoSEQ multiplex PCR, while the TCRdb copy is restricted to in-frame clones and leaves out a portion. The sample has 100,000 to 150,000 clones, around nine tenths seen once; the top ten hold around 8.7%. This clone occurred once. The J gene is TRBJ2-5, the V gene TRBV24-1, with D perhaps matching TRBD2 (7 bases). The source is a man aged 40-55 years in good health. Source material: blood. CDR3 sequence (DNA): TGTGCCACCAGTGAAGGCCGGGGGGCGGTTGAGACCCAGTACTTC. Its protein product is CATSEGRGAVETQYF.